Following are 9 T cell receptor beta chains from one sample sequenced in a study of cytomegalovirus exposure and HLA in healthy donors. PCR employed 60 Vbeta and 13 Jbeta primers. The method was immunoSEQ multiplex PCR; TCRdb's version includes in-frame clones alone and lacks a portion of them. The sample lists about 210,000 clones; roughly 80% were seen once. Input material: PBMCs. These receptors all come from a man aged 40-49 years in good health and CMV-seropositive.

The chain joins TRBV11-2 to TRBJ2-1; D is unresolved. Per the germline V gene, CDR1 is SGHAT and CDR2 is FQNNGV. This CDR3 spans 12 amino acids. V lost 1 base, J lost 11 bases, and 9 bases lay in between. As DNA, the CDR3 is TGTGCCAGCAGCTTAGTACCGGAGAAGCAGTTCTTC. This translates into CASSLVPEKQFF.

The V gene is TRBV27, the J gene TRBJ2-3; 8 nucleotides agree with TRBD2. After removal of 7 bases from V and 6 bases from J, the junction contained 21 bases not matched to a gene. Germline lookup yields CDR1 MNHEY and CDR2 SMNVEV (reference sequence). This CDR3 has 18 amino acids. CDR3 DNA sequence: TGTGCCAGCAAGCCCCCCGGGACTAGGAGAATCGGAGGGGATACGCAGTATTTT. Amino acid sequence: CASKPPGTRRIGGDTQYF.

The V and J genes are TRBV19 and TRBJ1-3; tentatively, D is TRBD1 (6 bases). This CDR3 spans 15 amino acids. Germline V gives CDR1 LNHDA, CDR2 SQIVND (reference sequence). Trimming removed 6 bases from V and 2 bases from J, with 14 bases in between. The CDR3: CASRTGTSAGNTIYF. The CDR3 DNA reads as TGTGCCAGTAGAACCGGGACATCTGCTGGAAACACCATATATTTT.

The chain combines TRBV10-3 with TRBJ1-1, with D possibly being TRBD1 (5 bases). Germline CDR1 is ENHRY and CDR2 is SYGVKD. V shed 5 bases and J shed 3 bases, with 22 bases lying between them. CDR3 size: 17 residues. In DNA, the CDR3 is TGTGCCATCAGTCCCAATTTGGGGGGTCTTTATGACACTGAAGCTTTCTTT. As protein: CAISPNLGGLYDTEAFF.

V is TRBV4-1 and J is TRBJ2-5; TRBD2 matches at 11 bases. The V gene end was trimmed by 1 base and the J gene end by 5 bases; junction bases not matched to a gene: 6. The CDR3 is 16 amino acids. Germline loops: CDR1 MGHRA, CDR2 YSYEKL. The CDR3 reads CASSQVSGRGEETQYF. CDR3 bases: TGCGCCAGCAGCCAAGTTAGCGGGAGGGGTGAGGAGACCCAGTACTTC.

The chain carries TRBV5-1 and TRBJ2-3; 10 bases agree with TRBD2. V lost 6 bases to trimming and J lost 8 bases; unmatched junction nucleotides: 12. The CDR3 runs 15 residues. Germline V CDR1 and CDR2: SGHRS, YFSETQ. The CDR3 bases are TGCGCCAGCACTTTGGAGCGGGAGGGCCCGGGTACGCAGTATTTT. Translated: CASTLEREGPGTQYF. Complete variable domain (other parts from reference TRBV5-1 and TRBJ2-3): KAGVTQTPRYLIKTRGQQVTLSCSPISGHRSVSWYQQTPGQGLQFLFEYFSETQRNKGNFPGRFSGRQFSNSRSEMNVSTLELGDSALYLCASTLEREGPGTQYFGPGTRLTVL.

The rearrangement joins TRBV7-2 to TRBJ2-1, with 8 bases identical to TRBD2. The V gene end was trimmed by 2 bases and the J gene end by 3 bases; junction bases not matched to a gene: 0. The CDR3 has 14 amino acids. CDR1 is SGHTA and CDR2 is FQGNSA in the germline V gene. CDR3 region: CASSLLAGYNEQFF. For the CDR3, the DNA is TGTGCCAGCAGCTTACTAGCGGGCTACAATGAGCAGTTCTTC.

V and J are TRBV7-8 and TRBJ2-5; 10 bases match TRBD2. Per germline, CDR1 SGHVS and CDR2 FQNEAQ. J was trimmed by 5 bases and V by 3 bases; bases with no gene match: 12. The CDR3 covers 17 residues. CDR3 sequence (DNA): TGTGCCAGCAGCTTTTCCCCCCTAGCGGGGGACTTGGAGACCCAGTACTTC. Encoded protein: CASSFSPLAGDLETQYF.

V usage is TRBV11-3 and J usage is TRBJ2-1, with D possibly being TRBD1 (5 bases). The CDR3 extends over 15 amino acids. In germline, CDR1 is SGHNT, CDR2 YENEEA. V lost 1 base and J 7 bases, leaving 14 bases between the germline ends. The CDR3 region has the DNA TGTGCCAGCAGCTTAGCGGACGGACATTCTAATGAGCAGTTCTTC. This translates into CASSLADGHSNEQFF.